A selection of T cell receptor beta chains follows, all from one sample in a study of blood T cell repertoires in COVID-19. Only in-frame clones appear in the TCRdb table, and some are missing; sequencing was by immunoSEQ multiplex PCR. The sample records 150,000 to 200,000 clones, about four fifths being singletons. Sequencing was done on a sample of peripheral blood. These receptor sequences come from a human donor with acute or convalescent COVID-19. The donor label of this sample is uncertain. Each CDR3 is given without its conserved first and last residue.

J: TRBJ2-1
V: TRBV28
CDR3: ASSRALDNEQF

J: TRBJ2-1
V: TRBV19
CDR3: ASRVSGGANEQF

J: TRBJ1-1
V: TRBV29-1
CDR3: SVEPPGPSEAQRPAF

J: TRBJ1-3
V: TRBV29-1
CDR3: SAGDRNTIY

J: TRBJ1-1
V: TRBV23-1
CDR3: ASRGDSVYMNTEAF

J: TRBJ1-5
V: TRBV6-2/TRBV6-3
CDR3: ASSYSGTGTYSNQPQH

J: TRBJ2-7
V: TRBV2
CDR3: ASRGGTSETYEQY

J: TRBJ1-5
V: TRBV2
CDR3: ASRRTIGSRAQH

J: TRBJ2-2
V: TRBV11-2
CDR3: ASSRGTVNTGELF

J: TRBJ2-1
V: TRBV11-2
CDR3: ASSFSQVYNEQF

J: TRBJ1-5
V: TRBV5-1
CDR3: ASRVQGGNQPQH

J: TRBJ1-1
V: TRBV28
CDR3: ASRGDSYTEAF

J: TRBJ2-5
V: TRBV6-2/TRBV6-3
CDR3: ASSYREKETQY

J: TRBJ2-4
V: TRBV29-1
CDR3: SAQTGVPKNIQY

J: TRBJ2-7
V: TRBV9
CDR3: ASSVDAGGYSYEQY

J: TRBJ2-5
V: TRBV11-2
CDR3: ASTPAGGQETQY

J: TRBJ2-2
V: TRBV3-1/TRBV3-2
CDR3: ASSQVDRGGTGELF

J: TRBJ1-6
V: TRBV2
CDR3: ASSEAGRTASPGPLH

J: TRBJ1-6
V: TRBV4-1
CDR3: ASSQEGAGLNSPLH

J: TRBJ2-7
V: TRBV6-5
CDR3: ASRGDRLEAYEQY

J: TRBJ2-7
V: TRBV5-4
CDR3: ASSTDSITGVYY

J: TRBJ2-3
V: TRBV19
CDR3: ASSMNRGRPTDTQY